This T cell receptor (beta chain) derives from a study of T cells after yellow fever vaccination. The study, taken as a whole, reports: A limited proportion of clonotypes was detected within both the CD4 and CD8 compartments.

Germline values: CDR1 MNHEY, CDR2 SVGEGT. This CDR3 is 13 amino acids long. This clonotype came up a few times. What it binds is unknown. A junction end diverges from the germline sequence, so it may reflect a read error. Via MiXCR, TCRdb re-called the 5' RACE reads, giving one row per CDR3 protein. The profile shows some 560,000 distinct CDR3 sequences, roughly a fifth of them singletons. The clonotype comes from a man aged 25 to 40 who received the YFV17D yellow fever vaccine. The chain carries TRBV6-2 or TRBV6-3 and TRBJ2-5; no clear D. This specimen was PBMCs, taken 15 days after the yellow fever booster vaccination. The CDR3 DNA reads as TGTGCCACCTCATTGATCAATCGGGCCAAAGAAGATTTC. Protein sequence: CATSLINRAKEDF.